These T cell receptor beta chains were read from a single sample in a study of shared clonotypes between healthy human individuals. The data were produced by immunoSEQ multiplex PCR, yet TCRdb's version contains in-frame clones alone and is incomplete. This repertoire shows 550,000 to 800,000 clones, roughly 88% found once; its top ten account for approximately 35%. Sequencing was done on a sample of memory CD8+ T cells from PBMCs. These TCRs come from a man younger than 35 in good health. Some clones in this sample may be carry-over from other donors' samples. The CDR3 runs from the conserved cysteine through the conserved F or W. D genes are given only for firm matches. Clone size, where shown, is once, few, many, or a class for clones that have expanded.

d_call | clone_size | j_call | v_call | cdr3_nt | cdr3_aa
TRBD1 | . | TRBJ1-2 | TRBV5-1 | TGCGCCAGCAGCTTCATTGGACAGGGGGAGCGCTACACCTTC | CASSFIGQGERYTF
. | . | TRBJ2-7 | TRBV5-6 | TGTGCCAGCAGTACGGGAATATCCTACGAGCAGTACTTC | CASSTGISYEQYF
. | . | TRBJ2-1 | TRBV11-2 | TGTGCCAGCAGCTTAATGGATGAGCAGTTCTTC | CASSLMDEQFF
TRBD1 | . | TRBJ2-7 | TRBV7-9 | TGTGCCAGCAGCTCCGCCGGGACAGGGCACGATCCGTACTTC | CASSSAGTGHDPYF
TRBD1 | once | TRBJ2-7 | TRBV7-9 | TGTGCCAGCAGCCTCGGACAGGACGCCTTAGTCTACGAGCAGTACTTC | CASSLGQDALVYEQYF
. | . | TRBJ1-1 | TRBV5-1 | TGCGCCAGCAGCTCCAGCGGCACTGAAGCTTTCTTT | CASSSSGTEAFF
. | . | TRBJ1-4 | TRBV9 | TGTGCCAGCAGCTTTAGGACGGGTGAAAAACTGTTTTTT | CASSFRTGEKLFF
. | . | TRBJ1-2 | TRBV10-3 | TGTGCCATCCGTGGGTCCTCCTACTTCTATGGCTACACCTTC | CAIRGSSYFYGYTF
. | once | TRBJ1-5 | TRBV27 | TGTGCCAGCAGTGACCTATGGGGGGGACAGCCCCAGCATTTT | CASSDLWGGQPQHF
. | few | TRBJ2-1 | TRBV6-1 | TGTGCCAGCAGTGACAACTGGCCCCGACATGAGCAGTTCTTC | CASSDNWPRHEQFF
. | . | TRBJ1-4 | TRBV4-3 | TGCGCCAGCAGCCAAGACAGCAGGAGGGAAAAACTGTTTTTT | CASSQDSRREKLFF
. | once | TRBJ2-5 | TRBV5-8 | TGTGCCAGCAGCTTTAGACAGATACAAGAGACCCAGTACTTC | CASSFRQIQETQYF
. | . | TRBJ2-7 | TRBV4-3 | TGCGCCAGCAGCCAAGATTGGGGACACTTCTACGAGCAGTACTTC | CASSQDWGHFYEQYF
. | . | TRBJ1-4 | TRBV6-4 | TGTGCCAGCGACGGTGAAAAACTGTTTTTT | CASDGEKLFF
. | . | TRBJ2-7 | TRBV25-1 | TGTGCCAGCAGTGAAGTTTACGAGCAGTACTTC | CASSEVYEQYF
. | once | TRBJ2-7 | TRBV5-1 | TGCGCCAGCAGCTCCGAAGGGGGTGTGGGTGAGCAGTACTTC | CASSSEGGVGEQYF
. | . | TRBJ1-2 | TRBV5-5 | TGTGCCAGTAGCCCGACAGCTACTAACTATGGCTACACCTTC | CASSPTATNYGYTF
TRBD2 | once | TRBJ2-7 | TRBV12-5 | TGTGCTAGTGGTTTGGTACCGGCGCCCCCTAGCGGGAGGATGAGCGAGCAGTACTTC | CASGLVPAPPSGRMSEQYF
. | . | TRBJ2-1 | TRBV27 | TGTGCCAGCAGCCCCCGGGACGGTTTTTACAATGAGCAGTTCTTC | CASSPRDGFYNEQFF
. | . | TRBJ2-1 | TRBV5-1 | TGCGCCAGCAGCTCACCAGAAGAGCCGGCTAATGAGCAGTTCTTC | CASSSPEEPANEQFF
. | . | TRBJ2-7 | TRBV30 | TGTGCCTCGAACCCGGGGAGGGGGAACGAGCAGTACTTC | CASNPGRGNEQYF
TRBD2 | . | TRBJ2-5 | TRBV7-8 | TGTGCCAGCAGCTTATATGGCGGGGGGGAGACCCAGTACTTC | CASSLYGGGETQYF
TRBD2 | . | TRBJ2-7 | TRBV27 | TGTGCCAGCAGTTCTAACCGGGACTACTACGAGCAGTACTTC | CASSSNRDYYEQYF
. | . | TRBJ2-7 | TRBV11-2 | TGTGCCAGCAGCTGGGCCGGGACTGGAGAGCAGTACTTC | CASSWAGTGEQYF